This T cell receptor beta chain was identified in a study of T cells after yellow fever vaccination. Study at large: Fractions with few cells were prepared using SMART-Seq v4 Ultra Low Input.

Whole-study results and caveats: Though it reached lower strength, the secondary response hit its peak faster, day 5 versus 15.

The study made its TCR cDNA through 5'RACE template switching. That step introduced a universal primer site along with UMIs. TCRdb re-called the 5' RACE reads with MiXCR, one entry per CDR3 protein. The sample consists of roughly 96,000 distinct CDR3 sequences, 8.9% of them appearing once. The sequence derives from a man between 18 and 35 years old who received the YFV17D yellow fever vaccine. This specimen was CD8+ T cells not binding an NS4B(214-222) dextramer, sorted from PBMCs, taken more than 13 days after the first yellow fever vaccination.

The chain's CDR3 is CASSSGNGNQPQHF. CDR3 coding DNA: TGTGCCAGCAGTTCAGGGAACGGCAATCAGCCCCAGCATTTT. The chain carries TRBV6-5 and TRBJ1-5, with a possible D match to TRBD1 (5 bases). CDR1 and CDR2 (germline): MNHEY, SVGAGI. Trimming removed 4 bases from V and 2 bases from J, with 9 bases in between. The length of the CDR3 is 14 residues.